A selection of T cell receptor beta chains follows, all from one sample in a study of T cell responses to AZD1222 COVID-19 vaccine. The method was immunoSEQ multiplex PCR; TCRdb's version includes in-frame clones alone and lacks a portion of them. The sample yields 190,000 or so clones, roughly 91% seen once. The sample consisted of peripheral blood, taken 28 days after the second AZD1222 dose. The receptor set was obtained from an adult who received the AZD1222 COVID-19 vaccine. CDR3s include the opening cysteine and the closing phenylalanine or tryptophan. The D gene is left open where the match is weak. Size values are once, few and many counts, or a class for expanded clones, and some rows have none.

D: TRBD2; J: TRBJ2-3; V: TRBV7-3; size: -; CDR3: CASCLAGDSGDTQYF; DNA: TGTGCCAGCTGTTTAGCGGGAGACTCCGGGGATACGCAGTATTTT
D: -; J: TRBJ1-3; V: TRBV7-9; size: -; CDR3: CASSLIGGLGGNTIYF; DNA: TGTGCCAGCAGCTTAATCGGGGGGCTCGGTGGAAACACCATATATTTT
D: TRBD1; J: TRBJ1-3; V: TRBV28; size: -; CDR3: CASSLDRVPSGNTIYF; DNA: TGTGCCAGCAGTTTGGACAGGGTCCCTTCTGGAAACACCATATATTTT
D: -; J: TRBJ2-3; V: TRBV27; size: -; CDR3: CASSFRGFTSTDTQYF; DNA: TGTGCCAGCAGTTTTCGGGGCTTCACAAGCACAGATACGCAGTATTTT
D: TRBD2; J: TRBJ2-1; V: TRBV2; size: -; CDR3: CASTRTPLGGGEQFF; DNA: TGTGCCAGCACCAGAACCCCCCTCGGGGGGGGTGAGCAGTTCTTC
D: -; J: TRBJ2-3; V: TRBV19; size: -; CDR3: CASSPGTDYFTDTQYF; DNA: TGTGCCAGTAGCCCCGGGACGGACTATTTCACAGATACGCAGTATTTT
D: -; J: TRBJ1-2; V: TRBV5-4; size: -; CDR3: CASSSTGIYGYTF; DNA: TGTGCCAGCAGTTCGACGGGGATCTATGGCTACACCTTC
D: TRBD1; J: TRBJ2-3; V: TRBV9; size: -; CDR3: CASNRGQTYTDTQYF; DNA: TGTGCCAGCAACAGGGGACAAACCTACACAGATACGCAGTATTTT
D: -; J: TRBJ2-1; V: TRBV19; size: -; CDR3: CASSTQRAPFNEQFF; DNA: TGTGCCAGTAGTACCCAGCGGGCCCCATTCAATGAGCAGTTCTTC
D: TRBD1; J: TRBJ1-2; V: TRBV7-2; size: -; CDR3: CASSPAPGQGDNYGYTF; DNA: TGTGCCAGCAGCCCTGCCCCGGGACAGGGGGATAACTATGGCTACACCTTC
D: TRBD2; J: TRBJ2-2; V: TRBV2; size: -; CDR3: CASNGRAYTGELFF; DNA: TGTGCCAGCAACGGGAGGGCCTACACCGGGGAGCTGTTTTTT
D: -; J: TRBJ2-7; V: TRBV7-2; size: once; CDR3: CASSPAYEQYF; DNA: TGTGCCAGCAGCCCAGCCTACGAGCAGTACTTC
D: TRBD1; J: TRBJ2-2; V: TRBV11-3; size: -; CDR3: CASSPTGQGRTGELFF; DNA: TGTGCCAGCAGCCCCACGGGACAGGGAAGAACCGGGGAGCTGTTTTTT
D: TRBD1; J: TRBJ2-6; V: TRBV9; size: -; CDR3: CASSLSGTGDSGANVLTF; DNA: TGTGCCAGCAGCCTCTCCGGGACAGGGGACTCTGGGGCCAACGTCCTGACTTTC
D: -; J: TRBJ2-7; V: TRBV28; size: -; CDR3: CASSLTGFHEQYF; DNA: TGTGCCAGCAGTTTAACAGGGTTCCACGAGCAGTACTTC
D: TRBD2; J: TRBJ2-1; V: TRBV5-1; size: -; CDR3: CASSLRGTSQSEQFF; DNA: TGCGCCAGCAGCTTGCGCGGGACTAGTCAATCTGAGCAGTTCTTC
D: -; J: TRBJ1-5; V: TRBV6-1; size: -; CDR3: CASSGREGIGNQPQHF; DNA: TGTGCCAGCAGTGGAAGAGAAGGGATAGGCAATCAGCCCCAGCATTTT
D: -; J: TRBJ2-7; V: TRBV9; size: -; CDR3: CASSVEEGEGYEQYF; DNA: TGTGCCAGCAGCGTAGAGGAGGGGGAAGGCTACGAGCAGTACTTC
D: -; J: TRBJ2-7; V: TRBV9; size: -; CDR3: CASSPHYEQYF; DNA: TGTGCCAGCAGCCCCCACTACGAGCAGTACTTC
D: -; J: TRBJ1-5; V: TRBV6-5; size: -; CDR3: CASGTVGPQHF; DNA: TGTGCCAGCGGGACGGTCGGGCCCCAGCATTTT
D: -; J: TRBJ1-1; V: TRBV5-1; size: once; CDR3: CASSPGPGDTEAFF; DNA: TGCGCCAGCAGCCCCGGACCGGGGGACACTGAAGCTTTCTTT
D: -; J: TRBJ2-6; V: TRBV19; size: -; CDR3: CASSTSWAANVLTF; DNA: TGTGCCAGTAGTACTTCCTGGGCGGCCAACGTCCTGACTTTC
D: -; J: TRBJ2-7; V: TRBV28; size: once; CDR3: CASSLDGPYEQYF; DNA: TGTGCCAGCAGTTTGGACGGACCCTACGAGCAGTACTTC
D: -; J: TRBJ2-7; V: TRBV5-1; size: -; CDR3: CASSPGSGVSYEQYF; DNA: TGCGCCAGCAGCCCGGGCAGTGGGGTGTCATACGAGCAGTACTTC
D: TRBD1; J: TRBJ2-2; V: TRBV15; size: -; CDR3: CATSKGQGRGTGELFF; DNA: TGTGCCACCAGCAAAGGACAGGGGAGGGGAACCGGGGAGCTGTTTTTT
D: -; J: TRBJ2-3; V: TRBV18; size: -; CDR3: CASSPRPQGSTDTQYF; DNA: TGTGCCAGCTCACCACGGCCACAAGGGAGCACAGATACGCAGTATTTT
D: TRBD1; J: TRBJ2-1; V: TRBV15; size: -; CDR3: CATSVGQGLEGYNEQFF; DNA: TGTGCCACCAGCGTGGGACAGGGGCTTGAGGGTTACAATGAGCAGTTCTTC
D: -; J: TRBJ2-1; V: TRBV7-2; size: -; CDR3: CASKPPGGKGNEQFF; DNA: TGTGCCAGCAAGCCCCCCGGAGGGAAGGGAAATGAGCAGTTCTTC
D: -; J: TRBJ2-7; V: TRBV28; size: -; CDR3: CASSLGDFNSYEQYF; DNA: TGTGCCAGCAGTTTGGGGGACTTTAACTCCTACGAGCAGTACTTC
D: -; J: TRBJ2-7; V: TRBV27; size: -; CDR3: CASSSPTTGKGYEQYF; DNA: TGTGCCAGCAGTTCCCCAACGACAGGAAAGGGGTACGAGCAGTACTTC
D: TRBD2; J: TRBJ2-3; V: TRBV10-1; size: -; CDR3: CASRLAGGPRWDTQYF; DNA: TGCGCCAGCAGACTAGCGGGAGGGCCTCGGTGGGATACGCAGTATTTT
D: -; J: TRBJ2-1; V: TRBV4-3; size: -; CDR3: CASSQEEGNEQFF; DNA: TGCGCCAGCAGCCAAGAGGAGGGCAATGAGCAGTTCTTC
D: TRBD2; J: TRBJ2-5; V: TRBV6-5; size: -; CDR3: CASSYIGGWETQYF; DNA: TGTGCCAGCAGTTACATCGGGGGGTGGGAGACCCAGTACTTC
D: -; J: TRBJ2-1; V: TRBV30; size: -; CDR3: CAWSGAYEQFF; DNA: TGTGCCTGGAGCGGGGCGTATGAGCAGTTCTTC
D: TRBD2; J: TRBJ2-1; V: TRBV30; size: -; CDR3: CAQSGAGNYNEQFF; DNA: TGTGCCCAATCGGGAGCGGGAAACTACAATGAGCAGTTCTTC
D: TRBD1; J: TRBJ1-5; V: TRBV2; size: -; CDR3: CASSLLPGGLGQPQHF; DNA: TGTGCCAGCAGTCTTCTGCCAGGGGGCCTAGGTCAGCCCCAGCATTTT
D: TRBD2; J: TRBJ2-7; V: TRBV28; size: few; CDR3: CASSSRLGLAGGYEQYF; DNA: TGTGCCAGCAGTTCCCGATTGGGACTAGCGGGAGGCTACGAGCAGTACTTC
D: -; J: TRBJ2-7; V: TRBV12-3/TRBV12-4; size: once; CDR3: CASSFTPYEQYF; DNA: TGTGCCAGCAGTTTTACACCCTACGAGCAGTACTTC
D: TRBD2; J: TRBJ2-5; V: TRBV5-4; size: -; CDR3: CASSLMASGSQETQYF; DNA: TGTGCCAGCAGTCTGATGGCTAGCGGGAGTCAAGAGACCCAGTACTTC
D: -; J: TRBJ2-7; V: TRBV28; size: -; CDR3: CASSSSFLYEQYF; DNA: TGTGCCAGCAGTTCGTCTTTCCTTTACGAGCAGTACTTC
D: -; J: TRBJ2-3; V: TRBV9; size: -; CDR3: CASSVSEGTTDTQYF; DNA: TGTGCCAGCAGCGTATCGGAGGGGACCACAGATACGCAGTATTTT
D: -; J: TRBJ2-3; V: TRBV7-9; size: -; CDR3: CASSSRAEAADTQYF; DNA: TGTGCCAGCAGCTCACGGGCGGAGGCCGCAGATACGCAGTATTTT
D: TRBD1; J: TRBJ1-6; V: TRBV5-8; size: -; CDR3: CASSPRDRDNSPLHF; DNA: TGTGCCAGCAGCCCCCGGGACAGGGATAATTCACCCCTCCACTTT
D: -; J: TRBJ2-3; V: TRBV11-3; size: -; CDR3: CASSNRPVDTQYF; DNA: TGTGCCAGCAGCAACCGCCCCGTAGATACGCAGTATTTT
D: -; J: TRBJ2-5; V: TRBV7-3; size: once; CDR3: CASSSRPSKLETQYF; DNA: TGTGCCAGCAGCTCCCGGCCTAGCAAGTTGGAGACCCAGTACTTC
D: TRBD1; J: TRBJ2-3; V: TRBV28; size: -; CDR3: CASSPPGQGVSDTQYF; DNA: TGTGCCAGCAGCCCCCCGGGACAGGGGGTATCAGATACGCAGTATTTT
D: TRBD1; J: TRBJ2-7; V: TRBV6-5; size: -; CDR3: CASSYSLSGGDYEQYF; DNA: TGTGCCAGCAGTTACTCGCTATCAGGGGGAGACTACGAGCAGTACTTC
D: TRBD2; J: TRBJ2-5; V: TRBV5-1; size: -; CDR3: CASRGLAVPGETQYF; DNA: TGCGCCAGCAGGGGACTAGCGGTTCCTGGGGAGACCCAGTACTTC
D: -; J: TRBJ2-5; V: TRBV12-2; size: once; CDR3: CAPTGTQYF; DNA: TGTGCACCCACGGGGACCCAGTACTTC
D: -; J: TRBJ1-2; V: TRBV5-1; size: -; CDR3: CASSQGEGSGAGYTF; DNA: TGCGCCAGCAGCCAGGGTGAAGGCTCTGGAGCTGGCTACACCTTC
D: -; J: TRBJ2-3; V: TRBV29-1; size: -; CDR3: CSGGFLNRADTQYF; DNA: TGCAGCGGAGGATTCTTAAACCGGGCAGATACGCAGTATTTT
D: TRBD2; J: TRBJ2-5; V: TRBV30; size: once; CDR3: CASSSGGYIKTQYF; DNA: TGTGCCTCGAGTAGCGGGGGTTATATAAAGACCCAGTACTTC
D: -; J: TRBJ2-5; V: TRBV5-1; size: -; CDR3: CASSLGTHVSGTQYF; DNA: TGCGCCAGCAGCTTGGGGACGCACGTCTCTGGGACCCAGTACTTC